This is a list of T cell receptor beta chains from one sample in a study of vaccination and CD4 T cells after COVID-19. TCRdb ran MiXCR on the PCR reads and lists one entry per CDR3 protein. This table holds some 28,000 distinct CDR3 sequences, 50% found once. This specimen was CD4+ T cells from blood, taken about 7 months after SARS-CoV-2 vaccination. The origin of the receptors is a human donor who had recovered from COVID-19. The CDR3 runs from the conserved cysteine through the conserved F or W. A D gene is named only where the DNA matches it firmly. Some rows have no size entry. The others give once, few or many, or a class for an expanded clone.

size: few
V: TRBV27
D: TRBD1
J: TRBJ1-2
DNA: TGTGCCAGCAGCAGAAACAGGGGAATAAGAAATGGCTACACCTTC
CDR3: CASSRNRGIRNGYTF

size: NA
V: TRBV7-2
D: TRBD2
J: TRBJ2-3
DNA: TGTGCCAGCAGCGCCAGCGGGGACACAGATACGCAGTATTTT
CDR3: CASSASGDTDTQYF

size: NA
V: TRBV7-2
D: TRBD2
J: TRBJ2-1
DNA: TGTGCCAGCAGCCTGTGGACTAGCGGGGGCAATGAGCAGTTCTTC
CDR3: CASSLWTSGGNEQFF

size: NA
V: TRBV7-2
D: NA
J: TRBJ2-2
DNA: TGTGCCAGCAGGCACGGTAGGCGGGGCGCGAACACCGGGGAGCTGTTTTTT
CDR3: CASRHGRRGANTGELFF

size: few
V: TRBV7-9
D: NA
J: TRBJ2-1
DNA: TGTGCCAGCAGACTAGGACCGGCCTCCTACAATGAGCAGTTCTTC
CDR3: CASRLGPASYNEQFF

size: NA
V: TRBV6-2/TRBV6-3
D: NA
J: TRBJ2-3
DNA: TGTGCCTCAGGGCGCACAGATACGCAGTATTTT
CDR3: CASGRTDTQYF

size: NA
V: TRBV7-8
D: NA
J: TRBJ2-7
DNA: TGTGCCAGCAGCTCACGGACGGGCCACGAGCAGTACTTC
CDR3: CASSSRTGHEQYF

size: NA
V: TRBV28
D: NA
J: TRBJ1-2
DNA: TGTGCCAGCAGTTTGGCCAGGGATCCCGATGGCTACACCTTC
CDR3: CASSLARDPDGYTF

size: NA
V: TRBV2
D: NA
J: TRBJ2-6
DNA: TGTGCCAGCAGTCCTCGAATATCTGGGGCCAACGTCCTGACTTTC
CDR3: CASSPRISGANVLTF

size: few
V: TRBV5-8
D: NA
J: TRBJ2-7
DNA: TGTGCCAGCAGCTTTGTGACAGCCTACGAGCAGTACTTC
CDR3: CASSFVTAYEQYF

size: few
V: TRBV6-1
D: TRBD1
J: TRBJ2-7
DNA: TGTGCCAGCAGCGACCGAGGGGGGACAGGGTACTACGAGCAGTACTTC
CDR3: CASSDRGGTGYYEQYF

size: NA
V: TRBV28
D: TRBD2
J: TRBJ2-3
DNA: TGTGCCAGCAGCTCGGGACTATTGACCGGAGATACGCAGTATTTT
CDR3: CASSSGLLTGDTQYF

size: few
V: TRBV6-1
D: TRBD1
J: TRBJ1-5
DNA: TGTGCCAGCGGCCAACAGGGGTCGAGCAATCAGCCCCAGCATTTT
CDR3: CASGQQGSSNQPQHF

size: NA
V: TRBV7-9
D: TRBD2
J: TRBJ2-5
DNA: TGTGCCAGCAGCGGTAGCGGGGGGGATGAGGAGACCCAGTACTTC
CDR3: CASSGSGGDEETQYF

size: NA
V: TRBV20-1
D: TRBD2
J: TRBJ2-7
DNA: TGCAGTGCTAGAGATCCGAAGACCGAGACTAGCTGGTACGAGCAGTACTTC
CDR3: CSARDPKTETSWYEQYF

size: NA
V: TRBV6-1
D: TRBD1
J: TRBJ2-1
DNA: TGTGCCAGCAGTGACCGACAGGGCTACAATGAGCAGTTCTTC
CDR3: CASSDRQGYNEQFF

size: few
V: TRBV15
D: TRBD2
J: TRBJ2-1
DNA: TGTGCCACCAGCAGGGGGAATAGCGGGTACAATGAGCAGTTCTTC
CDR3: CATSRGNSGYNEQFF

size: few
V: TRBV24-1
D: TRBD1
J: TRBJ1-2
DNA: TGTGCCACCTGGACAGGGAACTATGGCTACACCTTC
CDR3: CATWTGNYGYTF

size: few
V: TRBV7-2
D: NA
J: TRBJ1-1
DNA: TGTGCCAGCAGCTTTTTTCGGGGGGCGCGTGATGAAGCTTTCTTT
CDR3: CASSFFRGARDEAFF

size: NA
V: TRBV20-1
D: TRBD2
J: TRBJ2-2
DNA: TGCAGTGCTAGAGATCCGTGGGGCAGTGGACTAGCAGGAACCGGGGAGCTGTTTTTT
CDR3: CSARDPWGSGLAGTGELFF

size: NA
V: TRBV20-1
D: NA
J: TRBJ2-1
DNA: TGCAGTGCTAGAGCCCTAGTTTGGCCCAATGAGCAGTTCTTC
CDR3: CSARALVWPNEQFF

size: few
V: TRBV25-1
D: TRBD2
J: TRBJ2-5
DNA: TGTGCCAGCAGTGATACGGGACTAGCGGGAGGTTACCAAGAGACCCAGTACTTC
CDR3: CASSDTGLAGGYQETQYF

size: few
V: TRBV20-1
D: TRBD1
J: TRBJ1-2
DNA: TGCAGTGCTAGAATGACAGGGAATTATGGCTACACCTTC
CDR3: CSARMTGNYGYTF

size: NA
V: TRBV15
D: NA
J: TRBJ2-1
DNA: TGTGCCACCAGCAGACGTCTAGGGGAAAATGAGCAGTTCTTC
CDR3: CATSRRLGENEQFF

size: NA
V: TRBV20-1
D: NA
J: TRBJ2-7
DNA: TGCAGTGCTAGAACAAGCGGATACTACGAGCAGTACTTC
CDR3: CSARTSGYYEQYF

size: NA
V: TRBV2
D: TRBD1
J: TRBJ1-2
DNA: TGTGCCAGCAGGACAGGGGGAGCAGGTGGCCACACCTTC
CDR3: CASRTGGAGGHTF

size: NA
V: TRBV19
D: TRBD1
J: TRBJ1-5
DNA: TGTGCCAGTAGTTCCGACAGGGTATCTCGACAGCCCCAGCATTTT
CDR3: CASSSDRVSRQPQHF

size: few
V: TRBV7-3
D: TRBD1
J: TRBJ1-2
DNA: TGTGCCAGCAGCTCGGGACAGCTCTATGGCTACACCTTC
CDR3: CASSSGQLYGYTF

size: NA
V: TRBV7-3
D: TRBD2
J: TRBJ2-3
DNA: TGTGCCAGCAGCTTAAGGGGCGGACTAGATATCACAGATACGCAGTATTTT
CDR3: CASSLRGGLDITDTQYF

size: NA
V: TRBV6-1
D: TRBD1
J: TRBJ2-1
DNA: TGTGCCAGCAGTGAGCCAGACAGGGTCTCCTACAATGAGCAGTTCTTC
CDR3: CASSEPDRVSYNEQFF

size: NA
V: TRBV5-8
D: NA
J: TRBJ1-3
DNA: TGTGCCAGCAGCCCAGCAGGGGTAGGAAACACCATATATTTT
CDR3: CASSPAGVGNTIYF

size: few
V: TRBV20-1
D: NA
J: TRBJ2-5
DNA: TGCAGTGCTGCCGGACACGACGGGGGCGAGACCCAGTACTTC
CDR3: CSAAGHDGGETQYF